Described below is a single TCR beta chain sequence and its context. Being one base from a much bigger clone, this may be a read error. A second PCR of roughly 7 to 11 cycles used a sample-barcoded 5' primer and a J-beta primer mix. TCRdb reprocessed the 5' RACE reads via MiXCR and lists one record per CDR3 protein. The data contain roughly 700,000 distinct CDR3 sequences, around 45% of them singletons. The V and J ends lost 1 base and 10 bases respectively, with 14 bases between them. CDR3 length equals 14 residues. The germline V gene has CDR1 LGHNA and CDR2 YNFKEQ. This entry belongs to a study of blood T cells in healthy people across ages. Total RNA extracted from each sample amounted to at least 5.5 micrograms.

The sample was blood. The J gene is TRBJ2-1, the V gene TRBV4-2; tentative D call: TRBD2 (6 bases). The receptor was isolated from an older woman in good health. The CDR3 is CASSQAGLTYEQFF. The CDR3 region has the DNA TGTGCCAGCAGCCAAGCGGGACTTACCTACGAGCAGTTCTTC.